The 14 T cell receptor beta chains given below trace back to one sample, sequenced in a study of spatial heterogeneity in lung cancer. Stated time point: blood at routine non-recurrence follow-up after resection. One entry per CDR3 protein results from TCRdb running MiXCR on the 5' RACE reads. The table shows some 41,000 distinct CDR3 sequences, with 20% to 25% occurring only once. The sequencing here drew on PBMCs, taken at follow-up. These receptors were obtained from a female donor with early-stage non-small cell lung cancer.

The chain recombines TRBV6-6 with TRBJ1-1; D is possibly TRBD1 (5 bases). V was shortened by 6 bases and J by 6 bases, with 17 bases between the two germline ends. In germline, CDR1 is MNHNY, CDR2 SVGAGI (reference sequence). The CDR3 totals 14 residues. Here the CDR3 reads CASRPRGVGAEAFF. The CDR3 DNA sequence: TGTGCCAGCAGACCTCGGGGGGTCGGGGCTGAAGCTTTCTTT.

This clonotype was counted ten times or more. V usage is TRBV3-1 and J usage is TRBJ2-3, with D perhaps matching TRBD2 (6 bases). Trimming pared 5 bases from V and 6 bases from J, leaving 12 bases between. CDR3 size: 13 residues. CDR1 LGHDT and CDR2 YNNKEL come from the germline V gene (reference sequence). The DNA of the CDR3 is TGTGCCAGCAGCATTCCGGGGAGGGATACGCAGTATTTT. This encodes CASSIPGRDTQYF.

The sample holds many counts of this clonotype. The chain links TRBV11-2 to TRBJ1-1; D call uncertain. The V gene's germline CDR1 is SGHAT and CDR2 FQNNGV. V was trimmed by 1 base and J by 7 bases, leaving 13 bases between them. The length of the CDR3 is 14 residues. CDR3 protein: CASSLVGAGGEAFF. CDR3 nucleotide sequence: TGTGCCAGCAGCTTAGTAGGTGCCGGAGGTGAAGCTTTCTTT.

The chain carries TRBV5-1 and TRBJ2-5; D is uncertain. The V end lost 0 bases, the J end lost 7 bases, and 10 bases lay between the germline ends. The CDR3 has 13 amino acids. Looked up from germline, CDR1 is SGHRS and CDR2 is YFSETQ. The CDR3 region is CASSLDLPGTQYF. The CDR3 bases are TGCGCCAGCAGCTTGGACTTGCCAGGGACCCAGTACTTC.

This clonotype was seen many times. The rearrangement links TRBV10-3 to TRBJ2-5, with no clear D. Trimming cost V 0 bases and J 5 bases, with 13 bases left between them. The germline CDR1 and CDR2 sequences are ENHRY and SYGVKD. CDR3 length equals 15 residues. CDR3 DNA: TGTGCCATCAGTGAGTCGATCTCCCCCAGGGAGACCCAGTACTTC. It is translated as CAISESISPRETQYF.

This clonotype was observed a few times. The V gene is TRBV12-3 or TRBV12-4, the J gene TRBJ2-7, with 8 bases lining up with TRBD2. The CDR3 extends over 14 amino acids. V trimming: 5 bases; J trimming: 1 base; junction bases outside the gene matches: 4. CDR3 amino acids: CASSPTSGSYEQYF. CDR3 nucleotide sequence: TGTGCCAGCAGTCCCACTAGCGGTTCCTACGAGCAGTACTTC.

This clonotype occurred a few times. This chain connects TRBV29-1 to TRBJ2-1, with 9 bases that match TRBD1. Looked up from germline, CDR1 is SQVTM and CDR2 is ANQGSEA. V was pared by 7 bases and J by 10 bases, with 11 bases of the junction left unmatched. This CDR3 is 13 amino acids long. CDR3 nucleotides: TGCAGCGGGTCCCGGGACAGGGTTGGGGAGCAGTTCTTC. Its protein is CSGSRDRVGEQFF.

The table lists this clonotype with a few counts. The rearrangement joins TRBV10-2 to TRBJ2-7; 8 positions agree with TRBD1. V gave up 4 bases and J gave up 4 bases; unmatched junction bases: 3. The CDR3 sequence is 13 residues long. Germline V gene data show CDR1 as WSHSY and CDR2 as SAAADI. This CDR3 is CASSGQGSYEQYV. The DNA of the CDR3 is TGCGCCAGCAGTGGACAGGGGTCATACGAGCAGTACGTC.

This clonotype came up a few times. The rearrangement links TRBV20-1 to TRBJ2-7; the D gene is possibly TRBD1 (7 bases). The CDR3 sequence is 13 residues long. CDR1 and CDR2 (germline): DFQATT, SNEGSKA (reference sequence). This CDR3 is CRRQGLFPYEQYV. The CDR3 DNA reads TGCAGGAGACAGGGACTCTTCCCCTACGAGCAGTACGTC.

The chain combines TRBV11-2 with TRBJ2-7; D remains unclear. This CDR3 contains 12 residues. Trimming took 5 bases from V and 6 from J, leaving 11 bases between them. Germline-derived CDR1 and CDR2 are SGHAT and FQNNGV. The CDR3 loop reads CASSRYTTEQYF. CDR3 nucleotide sequence: TGTGCCAGCAGCCGGTATACAACCGAGCAGTACTTC.

In this sample, this clonotype turned up a few times. The V and J genes are TRBV19 and TRBJ2-3; tentatively, D is TRBD1 (6 bases). The length of the CDR3 is 16 residues. The germline V gene encodes CDR1 LNHDA and CDR2 SQIVND (reference sequence). V was trimmed by 5 bases and J by 5 bases, leaving 20 bases between them. CDR3 DNA: TGTGCCAGTAGTCCTCGAGGGGGTTCGTACGGAGATACGCAGTATTTT. It yields the protein CASSPRGGSYGDTQYF.

By its share, this clonotype is medium-sized. The V call is TRBV7-2, the J call TRBJ2-3; 10 bases align to TRBD1. CDR1 is SGHTA and CDR2 is FQGNSA in the germline V gene. The CDR3 sequence is 15 residues long. With V trimmed by 8 bases and J by 2 bases, 7 bases remained unmatched. The chain's CDR3 is CASLRDRGSTDTQYF. The CDR3 region has the DNA TGTGCCAGCCTCCGGGACAGGGGATCCACAGATACGCAGTATTTT.

This chain uses TRBV20-1 with TRBJ2-3, with D unclear. From germline, CDR1 is DFQATT and CDR2 SNEGSKA (reference sequence). The CDR3 runs 14 residues. The V end was cut by 5 bases, the J end by 4 bases, with 16 bases between. CDR3: CSAEFGPTPDTQYF. CDR3 nucleotide sequence: TGCAGTGCTGAGTTCGGACCCACCCCAGATACGCAGTATTTT.

This clonotype was counted only a few times. V and J are TRBV6-4 and TRBJ2-2; D may be TRBD2 (6 bases). The germline gives CDR1 MRHNA, CDR2 SNTAGT. This CDR3 region has 16 residues. V dropped 0 bases and J dropped 0 bases, with 8 bases sitting between them. The CDR3: CASSDSRLANTGELFF. DNA of the CDR3: TGTGCCAGCAGTGACTCTCGACTAGCGAACACCGGGGAGCTGTTTTTT.